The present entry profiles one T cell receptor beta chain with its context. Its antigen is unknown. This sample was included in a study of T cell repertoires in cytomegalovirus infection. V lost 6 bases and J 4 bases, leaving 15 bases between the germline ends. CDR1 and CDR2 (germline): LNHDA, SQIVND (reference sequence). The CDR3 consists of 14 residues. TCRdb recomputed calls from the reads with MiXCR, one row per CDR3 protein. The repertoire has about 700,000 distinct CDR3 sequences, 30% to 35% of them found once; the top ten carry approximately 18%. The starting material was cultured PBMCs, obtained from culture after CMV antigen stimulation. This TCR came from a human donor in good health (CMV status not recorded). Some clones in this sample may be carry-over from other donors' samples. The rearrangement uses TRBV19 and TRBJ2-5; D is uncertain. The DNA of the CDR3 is TGTGCCAGTAGGGATCTCGGACGAGGAGAGACCCAGTACTTC. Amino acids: CASRDLGRGETQYF. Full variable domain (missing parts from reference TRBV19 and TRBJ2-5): DGGITQSPKYLFRKEGQNVTLSCEQNLNHDAMYWYRQDPGQGLRLIYYSQIVNDFQKGDIAEGYSVSREKKESFPLTVTSAQKNPTAFYLCASRDLGRGETQYFGPGTRLLVL.